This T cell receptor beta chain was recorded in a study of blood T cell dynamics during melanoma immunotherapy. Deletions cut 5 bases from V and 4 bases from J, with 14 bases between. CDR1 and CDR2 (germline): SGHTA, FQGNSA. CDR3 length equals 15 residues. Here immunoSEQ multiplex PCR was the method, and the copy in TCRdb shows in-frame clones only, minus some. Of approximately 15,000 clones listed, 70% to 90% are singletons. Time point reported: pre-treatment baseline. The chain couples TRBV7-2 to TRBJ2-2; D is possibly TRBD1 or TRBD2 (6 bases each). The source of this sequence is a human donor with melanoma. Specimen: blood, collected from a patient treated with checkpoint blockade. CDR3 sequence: CASSPFGGGTGELFF. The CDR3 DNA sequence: TGTGCCAGCAGCCCGTTCGGGGGCGGCACCGGGGAGCTGTTTTTT.